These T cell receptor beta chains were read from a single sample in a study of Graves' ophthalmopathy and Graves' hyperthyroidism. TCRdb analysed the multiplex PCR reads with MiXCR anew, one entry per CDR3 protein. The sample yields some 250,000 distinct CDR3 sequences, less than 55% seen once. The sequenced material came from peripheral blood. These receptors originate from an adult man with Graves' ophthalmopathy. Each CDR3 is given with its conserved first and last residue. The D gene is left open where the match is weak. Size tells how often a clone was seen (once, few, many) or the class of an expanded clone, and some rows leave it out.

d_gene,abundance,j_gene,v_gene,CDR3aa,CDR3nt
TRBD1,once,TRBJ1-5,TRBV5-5,CASSLGTGVQPQHF,TGTGCCAGCAGCTTGGGGACAGGGGTTCAGCCCCAGCATTTT
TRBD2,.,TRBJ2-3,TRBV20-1,CSASRLAGGPGADTQYF,TGCAGTGCTAGCAGGCTAGCGGGAGGGCCTGGAGCAGATACGCAGTATTTT
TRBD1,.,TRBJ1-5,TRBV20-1,CSAAQGGYQPQHF,TGCAGTGCTGCACAGGGGGGTTATCAGCCCCAGCATTTT
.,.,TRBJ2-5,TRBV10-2,CASSESNGLVQETQYF,TGCGCCAGCAGTGAGTCGAATGGCCTAGTCCAAGAGACCCAGTACTTC
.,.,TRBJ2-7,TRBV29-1,CSVDTGQTYEQYF,TGCAGCGTTGATACCGGGCAGACCTACGAGCAGTACTTC
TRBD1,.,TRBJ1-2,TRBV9,CASSVSRGTYGYTF,TGTGCCAGCAGCGTCTCCAGGGGGACCTATGGCTACACCTTC
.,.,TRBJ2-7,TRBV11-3,CASSLVDTLGGYEQYF,TGTGCCAGCAGCTTAGTCGATACACTGGGGGGCTACGAGCAGTACTTC
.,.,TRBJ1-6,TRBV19,CASSVSGTSDIRLHF,TGTGCCAGTAGTGTTTCAGGAACGAGCGACATCCGCCTCCACTTT
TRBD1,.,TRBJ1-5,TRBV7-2,CASSLSGTGGNQPQHF,TGTGCCAGCAGCCTTTCCGGGACAGGGGGCAATCAGCCCCAGCATTTT
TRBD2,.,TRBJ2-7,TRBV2,CASRGGASREPSYEQYF,TGTGCCAGCCGGGGAGGGGCTAGCAGAGAACCGTCCTACGAGCAGTACTTC
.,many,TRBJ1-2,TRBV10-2,CASSESGTYGYTF,TGCGCCAGCAGTGAGTCGGGGACCTATGGCTACACCTTC
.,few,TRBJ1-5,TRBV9,CASSVGGDYSNQPQHF,TGTGCCAGCAGCGTAGGAGGGGATTATAGCAATCAGCCCCAGCATTTT
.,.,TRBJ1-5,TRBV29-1,CSVVVQQGGNSNQPQHF,TGCAGCGTTGTAGTCCAACAGGGCGGGAATAGCAATCAGCCCCAGCATTTT
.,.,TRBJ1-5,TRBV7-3,CASSLTGQPNQPQHF,TGTGCCAGCAGCTTAACGGGTCAGCCGAATCAGCCCCAGCATTTT
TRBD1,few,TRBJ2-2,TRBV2,CASIRDRNTGELFF,TGTGCCAGCATCCGGGACAGAAACACCGGGGAGCTGTTTTTT
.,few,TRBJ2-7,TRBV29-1,CSVVDNSYEQYF,TGCAGCGTTGTAGATAACTCCTACGAGCAGTACTTC
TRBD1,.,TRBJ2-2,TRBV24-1,CATSDSRDRGNTGELFF,TGTGCCACCAGTGATTCCCGGGACAGGGGGAACACCGGGGAGCTGTTTTTT
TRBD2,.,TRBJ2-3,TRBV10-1,CASSESFLAGDADTQYF,TGCGCCAGCAGTGAGTCATTCCTAGCGGGAGACGCAGATACGCAGTATTTT
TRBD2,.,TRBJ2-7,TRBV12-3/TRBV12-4,CASTTIGLAHYGQYF,TGTGCCAGCACCACAATTGGACTAGCCCACTACGGGCAGTACTTC
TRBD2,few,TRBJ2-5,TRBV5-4,CASSLGGGPETQYF,TGTGCCAGCAGCTTAGGCGGGGGGCCGGAGACCCAGTACTTC
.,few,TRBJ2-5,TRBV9,CASSAGPNQETQYF,TGTGCCAGCAGCGCGGGACCAAACCAAGAGACCCAGTACTTC
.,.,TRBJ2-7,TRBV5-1,CASSSTGDNMREEQYF,TGCGCCAGCAGCTCGACCGGGGACAACATGAGAGAAGAGCAGTACTTC
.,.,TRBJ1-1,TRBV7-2,CASSRGPVNTEAFF,TGTGCCAGCAGCCGGGGCCCCGTGAACACTGAAGCTTTCTTT
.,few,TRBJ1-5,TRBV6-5,CASSYSVDHQPQHF,TGTGCCAGCAGTTACTCGGTGGATCATCAGCCCCAGCATTTT
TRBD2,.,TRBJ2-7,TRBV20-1,CSARDPGLAGGLGIYEQYF,TGCAGTGCTAGAGACCCCGGACTAGCGGGAGGACTGGGGATCTACGAGCAGTACTTC
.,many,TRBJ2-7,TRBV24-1,CATSDFNEQYF,TGTGCCACCAGTGATTTCAACGAGCAGTACTTC
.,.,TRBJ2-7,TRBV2,CASRETRGTVLYEQYF,TGTGCCAGCAGGGAAACCCGGGGGACTGTTCTCTACGAGCAGTACTTC
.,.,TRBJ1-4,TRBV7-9,CASSLGVNGEKLFF,TGTGCCAGCAGCTTAGGAGTAAACGGTGAAAAACTGTTTTTT
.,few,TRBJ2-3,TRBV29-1,CSVGRGPTTDTQYF,TGCAGCGTTGGCAGGGGTCCTACCACAGATACGCAGTATTTT
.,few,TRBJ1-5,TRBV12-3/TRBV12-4,CASSLRQGHYNQPQHF,TGTGCCAGCAGTTTACGGCAGGGACACTACAATCAGCCCCAGCATTTT
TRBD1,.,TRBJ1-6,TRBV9,CASSLDREGSYNSPLHF,TGTGCCAGCAGCTTAGACAGGGAAGGCTCCTATAATTCACCCCTCCACTTT
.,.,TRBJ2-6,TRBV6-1,CASSEGVGAGANVLTF,TGTGCCAGCAGTGAAGGAGTTGGGGCTGGGGCCAACGTCCTGACTTTC
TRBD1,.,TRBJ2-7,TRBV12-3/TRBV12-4,CASSSQGAQTYEQYF,TGTGCCAGCAGTTCCCAGGGGGCCCAAACCTACGAGCAGTACTTC
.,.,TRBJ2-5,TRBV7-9,CASSQDAGIGETQYF,TGCGCCAGCAGCCAAGACGCAGGCATCGGGGAGACCCAGTACTTC
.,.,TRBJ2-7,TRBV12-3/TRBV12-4,CASWLGVPPHEQYF,TGTGCCAGCTGGTTGGGGGTACCGCCCCACGAGCAGTACTTC
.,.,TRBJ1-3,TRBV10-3,CAISEVATSSGNTIYF,TGTGCCATCAGTGAAGTGGCGACTAGCTCTGGAAACACCATATATTTT
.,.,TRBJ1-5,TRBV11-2,CASSLVVRGLNQPQHF,TGTGCCAGCAGCTTAGTAGTAAGGGGGTTGAATCAGCCCCAGCATTTT
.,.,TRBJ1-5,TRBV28,CASTLGSQPQHF,TGTGCCAGCACCCTGGGGTCTCAGCCCCAGCATTTT
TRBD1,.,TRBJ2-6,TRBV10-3,CAIRGDSPSGANVLTF,TGTGCCATCAGGGGGGACAGTCCCTCTGGGGCCAACGTCCTGACTTTC
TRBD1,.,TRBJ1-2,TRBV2,CASSPPDRTSGYTF,TGTGCCAGCAGTCCACCGGACAGGACTAGTGGCTACACCTTC
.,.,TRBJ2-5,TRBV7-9,CASSYTRDRAKYF,TGTGCCAGCAGCTATACACGTGACAGAGCTAAGTACTTC
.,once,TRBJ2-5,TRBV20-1,CSARPTGETQYF,TGCAGTGCTAGGCCAACTGGGGAGACCCAGTACTTC
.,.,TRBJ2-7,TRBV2,CASRLDIEYEQYF,TGTGCCAGCAGATTGGACATTGAATACGAGCAGTACTTC
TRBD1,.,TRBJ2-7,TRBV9,CASSSGQGPEQYF,TGTGCCAGCAGCTCAGGACAGGGTCCCGAGCAGTACTTC
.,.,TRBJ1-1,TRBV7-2,CASSRLGGLLAEAFF,TGTGCCAGCAGCCGTTTGGGCGGGCTCCTGGCTGAAGCTTTCTTT
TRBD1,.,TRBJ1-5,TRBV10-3,CAINYGYQGARQPQHF,TGTGCCATCAATTACGGTTATCAGGGGGCTCGACAGCCCCAGCATTTT
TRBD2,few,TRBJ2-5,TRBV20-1,CSAKLAGGETQYF,TGCAGTGCGAAGCTAGCGGGAGGAGAGACCCAGTACTTC
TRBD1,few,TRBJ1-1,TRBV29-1,CSASQTPGGTEAFF,TGCAGCGCCAGTCAAACTCCAGGGGGCACTGAAGCTTTCTTT
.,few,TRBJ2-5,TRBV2,CASSEDAGRGETQYF,TGTGCCAGCAGTGAAGATGCGGGGAGAGGAGAGACCCAGTACTTC
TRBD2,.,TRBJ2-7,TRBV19,CASSIGGSYSYEQYF,TGTGCCAGTAGTATCGGCGGGAGTTACTCCTACGAGCAGTACTTC
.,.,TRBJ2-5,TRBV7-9,CASRPWAGGPDQETQYF,TGTGCCAGCCGACCGTGGGCGGGCGGGCCGGACCAAGAGACCCAGTACTTC
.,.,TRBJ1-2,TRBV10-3,CAISEAARDYGYTF,TGTGCCATCAGTGAGGCGGCCAGGGACTATGGCTACACCTTC
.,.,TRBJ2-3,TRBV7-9,CASSLTGSRTDTQYF,TGTGCCAGCAGCTTAACGGGCAGCCGCACAGATACGCAGTATTTT
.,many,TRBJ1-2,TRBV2,CASSEQGQGGYTF,TGTGCCAGCAGTGAACAGGGCCAGGGAGGCTACACCTTC